Listed below are T cell receptor beta chains from one sample, sequenced in a study of siplizumab effects on memory and regulatory T cells. Clones were sequenced by immunoSEQ multiplex PCR, and TCRdb holds only the in-frame ones, with some missing. Of 90,000 to 110,000 clones in the sample, 85% to 95% are singletons; the top ten hold more than 0.3%. The sequenced sample consisted of CD4+ T cells sorted from blood. These TCRs come from a human donor in good health. Both conserved end residues are part of each CDR3. The D gene is left open where the match is weak. Clone size is not always given. Where it is, it says once, few, many or a class for expanded clones.

TRBV23-1	15	NA	NA	TRBJ1-2	TGCGCCAGCAGTCAATCGGTCGGGGCTTTCGATGGCTACACCTTC	CASSQSVGAFDGYTF
TRBV4-3	14	NA	NA	TRBJ2-7	TGCGCCAGCAGCTACAGACAGGAATTCTACGAGCAGTACTTC	CASSYRQEFYEQYF
TRBV7-2	12	NA	NA	TRBJ2-7	TGTGCCAGCAGCCCACCGTCCTACGAGCAGTACTTC	CASSPPSYEQYF
TRBV11-2	15	NA	TRBD2	TRBJ2-7	TGTGCCAGCAGCCCCGGGGCGGGAGTAGTCTACGAGCAGTACTTC	CASSPGAGVVYEQYF
TRBV10-3	14	NA	TRBD1	TRBJ1-2	TGTGCCATCAGTCTGGGACAGGGGATATATGGCTACACCTTC	CAISLGQGIYGYTF
TRBV19	12	NA	NA	TRBJ2-1	TGTGCCAGTAGTATAGACTACAATGAGCAGTTCTTC	CASSIDYNEQFF
TRBV5-1	14	NA	NA	TRBJ2-7	TGCGCCAGCAGCTTGGGTCAGGGAGGCTACGAGCAGTACTTC	CASSLGQGGYEQYF
TRBV5-6	18	NA	TRBD2	TRBJ2-5	TGTGCCAGCAGCTTGCCCTTCTGGCGGGGGGGATCACAAGAGACCCAGTACTTC	CASSLPFWRGGSQETQYF
TRBV7-2	13	few	NA	TRBJ1-5	TGTGCCAGCAGCCCCCATGCGATTCAGCCCCAGCATTTT	CASSPHAIQPQHF
TRBV5-5	15	NA	NA	TRBJ2-7	TGTGCCAGCAGTCAACAGGCTGTGTTGGGGTACGAGCAGTACTTC	CASSQQAVLGYEQYF
TRBV6-5	14	NA	NA	TRBJ2-7	TGTGCCAGCAGTACCAGGGGCCTCTCCTACGAGCAGTACTTC	CASSTRGLSYEQYF
TRBV28	14	NA	TRBD1	TRBJ2-5	TGTGCCAGCAGTTTATTCAGGGGGTCGGAGACCCAGTACTTC	CASSLFRGSETQYF
TRBV9	15	NA	TRBD2	TRBJ2-2	TGTGCCAGCAGCCGTAGACTAGCGGAAGTAGAGGAGCTGTTTTTT	CASSRRLAEVEELFF
TRBV19	13	NA	NA	TRBJ1-2	TGTGCCAGTAGCGATGTCTCCATCTATGGCTACACCTTC	CASSDVSIYGYTF
TRBV27	16	NA	TRBD1	TRBJ1-1	TGTGCCAGCGCCTGGGTAACCGGGACAGGAGCTCAAGAAGCTTTCTTT	CASAWVTGTGAQEAFF
TRBV7-8	14	NA	NA	TRBJ1-4	TGTGCCAGCAGCTTAAGGGACAATAATGAAAAACTGTTTTTT	CASSLRDNNEKLFF
TRBV4-1	14	NA	NA	TRBJ1-2	TGCGCCAGCAGCCAAGTTCCCGCCCCTGATGGCTACACCTTC	CASSQVPAPDGYTF
TRBV19	14	NA	NA	TRBJ2-1	TGTGCCAGTAGTCGGCGAATCTCCTACAATGAGCAGTTCTTC	CASSRRISYNEQFF
TRBV7-7	12	once	NA	TRBJ2-2	TGTGCTAGCGGCACAGACACCGGGGAGCTGTTTTTT	CASGTDTGELFF
TRBV9	14	NA	NA	TRBJ2-7	TGTGCCAGCAGCGTAGACCCAACTTCCTACGAGCAGTACTTC	CASSVDPTSYEQYF
TRBV11-2	16	NA	TRBD1	TRBJ1-1	TGTGCCAGCAGCTTAGTCGGCAGGGGGATATATGCTGAAGCTTTCTTT	CASSLVGRGIYAEAFF
TRBV25-1	13	NA	NA	TRBJ1-5	TGTGCCAGCAGTGGCGTGGGCAATCAGCCCCAGCATTTT	CASSGVGNQPQHF
TRBV4-1	16	NA	TRBD2	TRBJ2-5	TGCGCCAGCAGCCGAAGCGTAGCGGGGGCTCAAGAGACCCAGTACTTC	CASSRSVAGAQETQYF
TRBV6-8	14	NA	NA	TRBJ1-4	TGTGCCTCACCCAGTACGTGCACTAATGAAAAACTGTTTTTT	CASPSTCTNEKLFF
TRBV27	13	NA	NA	TRBJ2-2	TGTGCCAGCAGTCCTGGGTTTCCCGGGGAGCTGTTTTTT	CASSPGFPGELFF
TRBV15	14	once	TRBD1	TRBJ2-7	TGTGCCACCAGCAGAGAGACAGGGTACTACGAGCAGTACTTC	CATSRETGYYEQYF
TRBV13	19	once	TRBD2	TRBJ2-4	TGTGCCAGCAGCCCCTATACTAGCGGGAGGCCGATAGCCAAAAACATTCAGTACTTC	CASSPYTSGRPIAKNIQYF
TRBV19	15	NA	NA	TRBJ1-2	TGTGCCAGTAGTACTCAGCCCAGTGGACGAGGCGGCTACACCTTC	CASSTQPSGRGGYTF
TRBV5-6	17	NA	TRBD2	TRBJ2-1	TGTGCCAGCAGCTGGGGACTAGCGGGAGTGGTCTACAATGAGCAGTTCTTC	CASSWGLAGVVYNEQFF
TRBV15	15	once	NA	TRBJ2-2	TGTGCCACCAGCAGAGAGTCCCTGAACACCGGGGAGCTGTTTTTT	CATSRESLNTGELFF
TRBV7-3	10	few	NA	TRBJ1-1	TGTGCCAGCAGCCACACTGAAGCTTTCTTT	CASSHTEAFF
TRBV11-2	18	NA	NA	TRBJ1-1	TGTGCCAGCAGCCCAGCTGGGATGAAGGGAAAGTTGTACACTGAAGCTTTCTTT	CASSPAGMKGKLYTEAFF
TRBV30	13	NA	NA	TRBJ1-6	TGTGCCTGGGGAAGCTCCTATAATTCACCCCTCCACTTT	CAWGSSYNSPLHF
TRBV7-2	11	NA	NA	TRBJ1-1	TGTGCCAGCAGCTTCTCCACTGAAGCTTTCTTT	CASSFSTEAFF
TRBV30	12	NA	TRBD1	TRBJ1-2	TGTGCCTGGAGTGTAACAGGGGTTGGCTACACCTTC	CAWSVTGVGYTF
TRBV5-4	13	NA	NA	TRBJ1-2	TGTGCCAGCAGCTTTCAGGGTAACTATGGCTACACCTTC	CASSFQGNYGYTF
TRBV29-1	15	NA	NA	TRBJ2-1	TGCAGCGTTGAAGGGTGGGGGCGGAACTACAATGAGCAGTTCTTC	CSVEGWGRNYNEQFF
TRBV9	15	once	TRBD1	TRBJ2-3	TGTGCCAGCAGCCCTCGGACAGGAAGCACAGATACGCAGTATTTT	CASSPRTGSTDTQYF
TRBV5-1	14	NA	NA	TRBJ2-5	TGCGCCAGCAGCCGGACTACCATGCCAGAGACCCAGTACTTC	CASSRTTMPETQYF